These T cell receptor delta chains were read from a single sample in a study of gamma-delta T cells after stem cell transplantation. TCRdb fed the RT-PCR reads to CATT. This table has about 1,300 delta-chain clones, 5.5% to 8% appearing once. Sequenced sample: gamma-delta T cells. The receptors shown here come from a human donor. It is not recorded whose cells these are; they may come from a transplant donor. CDR3s include the opening cysteine and the closing phenylalanine or tryptophan. Each record gives: clone size, J gene, V gene, CDR3 length, D gene, CDR3 DNA, CDR3 protein. The D gene is left open where the match is weak. Some rows mark clone size as missing; the rest say once, few, many or name a class of expanded clone.

size: medium-sized
J: TRDJ3
V: TRDV2
length: 18
D: .
DNA: TGTGCCTGTGACACCGCGGAGGGGGGCTCCTGGGACACCCGACAGATGTTTTTC
CDR3: CACDTAEGGSWDTRQMFF

size: medium-sized
J: TRDJ1
V: TRDV2
length: 15
D: TRDD3
DNA: TGTGCCTGTGACCCGATCGGGATACTGTCCGATAAACTCATCTTT
CDR3: CACDPIGILSDKLIF

size: medium-sized
J: TRDJ1
V: TRDV2
length: 17
D: TRDD3
DNA: TGTGCCTGTGACCCCCTTGTTACTGGGGGATACGCCGATAAACTCATCTTT
CDR3: CACDPLVTGGYADKLIF

size: medium-sized
J: TRDJ1
V: TRDV2
length: 14
D: .
DNA: TGTGCCTGTGACACTTTGGGATATACCGATAAACTCATCTTT
CDR3: CACDTLGYTDKLIF

size: medium-sized
J: TRDJ1
V: TRDV2
length: 18
D: TRDD3
DNA: TGTGCCTGTGACACCCTGGGGGATAAAACCCCGTACACCGATAAACTCATCTTT
CDR3: CACDTLGDKTPYTDKLIF

size: large
J: TRDJ1
V: TRDV2
length: 16
D: TRDD3
DNA: TGTGCCTGTGACACTCTGGGGGAACGGGACACCGATAAACTCATCTTT
CDR3: CACDTLGERDTDKLIF

size: medium-sized
J: TRDJ1
V: TRDV2
length: 14
D: TRDD3
DNA: TGTGCCTGTGACGTACTGGGGGATACAGGCGGACTCATCTTT
CDR3: CACDVLGDTGGLIF

size: hyperexpanded
J: TRDJ1
V: TRDV2
length: 18
D: .
DNA: TGTGCCTGTGACACCGTGGGGATTCCCCGGATGAACACCGATAAACTCATCTTT
CDR3: CACDTVGIPRMNTDKLIF

size: few
J: TRDJ3
V: TRDV2
length: 21
D: TRDD3
DNA: TGTGCCTGTGACGGATTACTGGGGGATACCTCCCGCTCCTGGGACACCCGACAGATGTTTTTC
CDR3: CACDGLLGDTSRSWDTRQMFF

size: .
J: TRDJ1
V: TRDV2
length: 15
D: .
DNA: TGTGCCTGTGACTCCTTGGGGAAGTACACCGATAAACTCATCTTT
CDR3: CACDSLGKYTDKLIF

size: .
J: TRDJ1
V: TRDV2
length: 21
D: TRDD3
DNA: TGTGCCTGTGACACCGTGCTGGGGGGATTCGATCTCCAGGGGACCGGCGATAAACTCATCTTT
CDR3: CACDTVLGGFDLQGTGDKLIF

size: large
J: TRDJ1
V: TRDV2
length: 19
D: TRDD3
DNA: TGTGCCTGTGACACTCTCCTACTGGGGGATACGCATAGTACCGATAAACTCATCTTT
CDR3: CACDTLLLGDTHSTDKLIF

size: .
J: TRDJ1
V: TRDV2
length: 17
D: TRDD3
DNA: TGTGCCTGTGACACTCTTACTGGGGGATACGCCACCGATAAACTCATCTTT
CDR3: CACDTLTGGYATDKLIF

size: medium-sized
J: TRDJ2
V: TRDV2
length: 18
D: TRDD3
DNA: TGTGCCTGTGACACCGTACTGGGGGACAAAGCTTTGACAGCACAACTCTTCTTT
CDR3: CACDTVLGDKALTAQLFF

size: medium-sized
J: TRDJ3
V: TRDV2
length: 20
D: TRDD3
DNA: TGTGCCTGTGACCGTACTGGGGGATACGCTTCCTCCTGGGACACCCGACAGATGTTTTTC
CDR3: CACDRTGGYASSWDTRQMFF

size: few
J: TRDJ1
V: TRDV2
length: 15
D: TRDD3
DNA: TGTGCCGGTGACGCCGTAGGTGGGGGACCGGGAGGACTCATCTTT
CDR3: CAGDAVGGGPGGLIF

size: medium-sized
J: TRDJ1
V: TRDV2
length: 21
D: TRDD3
DNA: TGTGCCTGTGACACCGTGATAGGACCTACGATCTTGGGGGATAGGGTCGATAAACTCATCTTT
CDR3: CACDTVIGPTILGDRVDKLIF

size: medium-sized
J: TRDJ3
V: TRDV2
length: 20
D: TRDD3
DNA: TGTGCCTGTGACAAAACTGGGGGCAACACGGGCTCCTGGGACACCCGACAGATGTTTTTC
CDR3: CACDKTGGNTGSWDTRQMFF

size: medium-sized
J: TRDJ1
V: TRDV2
length: 18
D: TRDD3
DNA: TGTGCCTGTGACACACTCCTACCTGGGGGAACGTACACCGATAAACTCATCTTT
CDR3: CACDTLLPGGTYTDKLIF

size: .
J: TRDJ1
V: TRDV2
length: 19
D: .
DNA: TGTGCCTGTGACACCGTTCCTACACTGGGGGCTCCCTCCACCTCTAAACTCATCTTT
CDR3: CACDTVPTLGAPSTSKLIF

size: large
J: TRDJ3
V: TRDV2
length: 18
D: TRDD3
DNA: TGTGCCTGTGACACCCTGGGGGACCGCTCCTGGGACACCCGACAGATGTTTTTC
CDR3: CACDTLGDRSWDTRQMFF

size: medium-sized
J: TRDJ1
V: TRDV2
length: 19
D: TRDD3
DNA: TGTGCCTGTGACACCGTGGGCCACCGCGGGGGATACAGTACCGATAAACTCATCTTT
CDR3: CACDTVGHRGGYSTDKLIF

size: medium-sized
J: TRDJ3
V: TRDV2
length: 21
D: TRDD3
DNA: TGTGCCTGTGACACTCTTCTGGGGGATACACAGAGCTCCTGGGACACCCGACAGATGTTTTTC
CDR3: CACDTLLGDTQSSWDTRQMFF

size: .
J: TRDJ1
V: TRDV1
length: 24
D: TRDD2
DNA: TGTGCTCTTGGAATGTCCACCACCCTATCTCTGGCGACTACCTTCCTACACTGGGAGGCTAAACTCATCTTT
CDR3: CALGMSTTLSLATTFLHWEAKLIF

size: large
J: TRDJ1
V: TRDV2
length: 16
D: TRDD3
DNA: TGTGCCTGTGACGGCCTGGGGGATAGGGACACCGATAAACTCATCTTT
CDR3: CACDGLGDRDTDKLIF

size: large
J: TRDJ1
V: TRDV2
length: 20
D: TRDD3
DNA: TGTGCCTGTGACTCTCTGGGGGGATTCGATCTCCAGGGGACCGGCGATAAACTCATCTTT
CDR3: CACDSLGGFDLQGTGDKLIF

size: hyperexpanded
J: TRDJ1
V: TRDV2
length: 17
D: TRDD3
DNA: TGTGCCTGTGACACGCTTACTGGGGGATACCGAGACGATAAACTCATCTTT
CDR3: CACDTLTGGYRDDKLIF

size: medium-sized
J: TRDJ1
V: TRDV2
length: 17
D: .
DNA: TGTGCCTGTGACACCGTCTCTGGGGACCCCAGGGGCGATAAACTCATCTTT
CDR3: CACDTVSGDPRGDKLIF

size: few
J: TRDJ1
V: TRDV2
length: 18
D: TRDD3
DNA: TGTGCCTGTGACAAACTGGGGATTCCCCGGATGAACACCGATAAACTCATCTTT
CDR3: CACDKLGIPRMNTDKLIF